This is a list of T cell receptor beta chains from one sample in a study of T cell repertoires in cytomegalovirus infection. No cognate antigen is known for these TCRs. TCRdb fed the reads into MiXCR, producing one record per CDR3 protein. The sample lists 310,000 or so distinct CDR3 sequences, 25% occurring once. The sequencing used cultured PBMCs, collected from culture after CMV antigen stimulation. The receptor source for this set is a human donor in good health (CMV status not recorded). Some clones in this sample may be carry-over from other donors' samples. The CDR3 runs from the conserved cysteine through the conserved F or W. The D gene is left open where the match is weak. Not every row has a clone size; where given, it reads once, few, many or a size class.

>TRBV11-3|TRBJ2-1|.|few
CASSLEQGGSGTYNEQFF
TGTGCCAGCAGCTTGGAACAGGGGGGGTCGGGGACCTACAATGAGCAGTTCTTC
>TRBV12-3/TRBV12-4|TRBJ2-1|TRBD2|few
CASTTYLGGPQFF
TGTGCCAGCACCACCTACCTGGGAGGGCCACAGTTCTTC
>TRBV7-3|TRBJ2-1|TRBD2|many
CASSLRWVAGEVYNEQFF
TGTGCCAGCAGCTTAAGATGGGTGGCGGGAGAGGTCTACAATGAGCAGTTCTTC
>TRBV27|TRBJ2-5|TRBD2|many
CASSQQPSVAGGQETQYF
TGTGCCAGCAGTCAACAACCCTCAGTAGCGGGAGGGCAAGAGACCCAGTACTTC
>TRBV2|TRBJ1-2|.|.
CASSGLEGVGYGYTF
TGTGCCAGCAGCGGGTTAGAGGGGGTCGGCTATGGCTACACCTTC
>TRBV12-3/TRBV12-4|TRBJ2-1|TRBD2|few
CATWAGATYNEQFF
TGTGCCACCTGGGCGGGAGCTACCTACAATGAGCAGTTCTTC
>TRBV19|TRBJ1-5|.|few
CASSPLSQGAQHF
TGTGCCAGTAGTCCACTATCCCAAGGGGCCCAGCATTTT
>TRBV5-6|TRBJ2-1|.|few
CASSLPPVYNEQFF
TGTGCCAGCAGCTTGCCACCGGTTTACAATGAGCAGTTCTTC
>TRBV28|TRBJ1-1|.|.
CASFSPQGPVGEAFF
TGTGCCAGCTTTTCCCCGCAGGGCCCCGTGGGTGAAGCTTTCTTT
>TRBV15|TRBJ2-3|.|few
CATSRELADRDTQYF
TGTGCCACCAGCAGAGAGCTAGCCGATAGAGATACGCAGTATTTT
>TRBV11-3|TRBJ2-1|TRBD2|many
CASSLDHSGSAAYNEQFF
TGTGCCAGCAGCTTAGACCATAGCGGGAGTGCGGCCTACAATGAGCAGTTCTTC
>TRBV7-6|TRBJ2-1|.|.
CASSRGEKPDPYNEQFF
TGTGCCAGCAGCAGGGGGGAGAAACCAGACCCCTACAATGAGCAGTTCTTC
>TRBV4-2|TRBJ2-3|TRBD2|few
CASSQEGGSGDTQYF
TGTGCCAGCAGCCAAGAGGGCGGGAGCGGAGATACGCAGTATTTT
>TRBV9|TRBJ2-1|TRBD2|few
CASSGEGLAINEQFF
TGTGCCAGCAGCGGAGAGGGACTAGCGATCAATGAGCAGTTCTTC
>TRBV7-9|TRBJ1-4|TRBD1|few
CASSFRGVEKLFF
TGTGCCAGCAGCTTCAGGGGGGTTGAAAAACTGTTTTTT
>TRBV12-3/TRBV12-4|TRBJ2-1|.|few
CASSFELRDEQFF
TGTGCCAGCAGTTTCGAACTCCGGGATGAGCAGTTCTTC
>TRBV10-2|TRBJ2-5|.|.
CAIQSGTQETQYF
TGCGCCATCCAGTCGGGAACACAAGAGACCCAGTACTTC
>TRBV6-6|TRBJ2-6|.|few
CASSYSDTSGANVLTF
TGTGCCAGCAGTTACTCGGACACTTCTGGGGCCAACGTCCTGACTTTC
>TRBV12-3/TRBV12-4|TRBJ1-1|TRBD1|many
CASSLATIQGGDTEAFF
TGTGCCAGCAGTTTAGCCACCATACAGGGGGGTGACACTGAAGCTTTCTTT
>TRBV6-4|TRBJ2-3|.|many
CASSDSKDSSTDTQYF
TGTGCCAGCAGTGACTCGAAGGACTCAAGCACAGATACGCAGTATTTT
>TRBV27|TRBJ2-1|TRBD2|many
CASSSRTSGLNEQFF
TGTGCCAGCAGTTCCAGGACTAGCGGGCTCAATGAGCAGTTCTTC
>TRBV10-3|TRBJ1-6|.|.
CAISAPGDNSPLHF
TGTGCCATCAGCGCTCCAGGGGATAATTCACCCCTCCACTTT
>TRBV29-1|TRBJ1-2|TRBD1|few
CSVEGQGAGYTF
TGCAGCGTTGAAGGGCAGGGGGCTGGCTACACCTTC
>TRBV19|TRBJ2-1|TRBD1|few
CASSLTGETYNEQFF
TGTGCCAGTAGTTTGACAGGGGAGACCTACAATGAGCAGTTCTTC
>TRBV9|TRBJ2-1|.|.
CASAVGDEQFF
TGTGCCAGCGCGGTAGGGGATGAGCAGTTCTTC
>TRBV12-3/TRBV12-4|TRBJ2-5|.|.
CASSLKATGETQYF
TGTGCCAGCAGTTTAAAGGCGACGGGTGAGACCCAGTACTTC
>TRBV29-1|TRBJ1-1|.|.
CSVVRDRARPEAFF
TGCAGCGTTGTCCGGGACCGGGCACGGCCTGAAGCTTTCTTT
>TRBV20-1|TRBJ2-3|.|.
CSATVTAGPTDTQYF
TGCAGTGCTACCGTGACGGCAGGCCCCACAGATACGCAGTATTTT
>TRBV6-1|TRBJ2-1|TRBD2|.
CASSEKSSGYNEQFF
TGTGCCAGCAGTGAAAAGTCTAGCGGTTACAATGAGCAGTTCTTC
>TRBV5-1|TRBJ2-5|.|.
CASSLSGGNQETQYF
TGCGCCAGCAGCTTGTCTGGGGGGAACCAAGAGACCCAGTACTTC
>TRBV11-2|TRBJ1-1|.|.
CASSLARVYNTEAFF
TGTGCCAGCAGCTTAGCCCGGGTATACAACACTGAAGCTTTCTTT
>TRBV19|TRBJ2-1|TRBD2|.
CASSRGGSGSRSYNEQFF
TGTGCCAGTAGTCGTGGGGGTAGCGGGAGTCGGTCCTACAATGAGCAGTTCTTC
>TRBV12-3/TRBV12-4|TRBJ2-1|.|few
CASTPWQTDSYNEQFF
TGTGCCAGCACCCCCTGGCAGACCGACTCCTACAATGAGCAGTTCTTC